This is a list of T cell receptor beta chains from one sample in a study of cytomegalovirus exposure and HLA in healthy donors. TCRdb's table, derived via immunoSEQ multiplex PCR, lists solely in-frame clones and lacks some. The sample has 200,000 to 250,000 clones; roughly 89% are singletons. Sequences were obtained from PBMCs. The receptors derive from a woman in her late teens or twenties in good health and CMV-seronegative. CDR3s include the opening cysteine and the closing phenylalanine or tryptophan. The order of the fields is V gene, D gene, CDR3 protein. The D gene is left open where the match is weak.

>TRBV19|TRBD1
CASSMGQGLEQYF
>TRBV6-1|TRBD1
CASSDNGQGGKNIQYF
>TRBV30|NA
CAWSARGETQYF
>TRBV5-1|NA
CASATFESGFNGYTF
>TRBV27|NA
CASSWRGNTEAFF
>TRBV19|TRBD2
CASSPFFPIAGIYTGELFF
>TRBV5-1|NA
CASGPQGEAEAFF
>TRBV6-1|TRBD1
CATVEDRVLNTIYF
>TRBV5-6|NA
CASSLYYQETQYF
>TRBV29-1|NA
CSAAVPGQGRNNEQFF
>TRBV10-2|NA
CASSRTDNEQFF
>TRBV18|NA
CASSPLYRGGANTEAFF
>TRBV28|TRBD1
CASFFTGATNEKLFF
>TRBV27|NA
CASSLAPSGAKRGYTF
>TRBV4-1|TRBD2
CASSRTSGGAVYEQFF
>TRBV5-6|NA
CASSYTDTQYF
>TRBV6-1|NA
CASNWQGYYNEQFF
>TRBV28|TRBD1
CASSLRLPFRTGEYEQYF
>TRBV30|TRBD1
CAWSSRQGAYTEAFF
>TRBV27|NA
CASSSPGNEQFF
>TRBV4-3|NA
CASSRDRSSTDTQYF
>TRBV27|TRBD1
CASRRTGQGANEQFF
>TRBV7-3|NA
CASSLTIERVADTQYF
>TRBV9|NA
CASSVGGGRGYGYTF
>TRBV7-9|NA
CASSEGGGWDTQYF
>TRBV7-9|TRBD1
CASSKAGGTEAFF
>TRBV4-1|TRBD1
CASSQYRPDTGVGGNTIYF
>TRBV9|TRBD2
CASSGAGGPYPPTGELFF
>TRBV2|TRBD1
CASRPDRGSYNEQFF
>TRBV27|NA
CASSLIGTSYGANYGYTF
>TRBV4-1|NA
CASNSPGGESRVF
>TRBV7-9|NA
CASSRYESGELFF
>TRBV6-1|TRBD1
CASMRTGGNQPQHF
>TRBV7-9|TRBD1
CASSAKPGQGIGEQYF
>TRBV30|NA
CAWRDITGPVNQPQHF
>TRBV5-5|TRBD1
CASSTTGAGELFF
>TRBV7-2|NA
CASSSNYGLSPLHF
>TRBV15|NA
CATSVRTVQETQYF
>TRBV7-2|NA
CASSLVGAGELFF
>TRBV11-2|TRBD1
CASSLLPRQGIGELFF
>TRBV29-1|NA
CSVFRTGQTEAFF
>TRBV5-6|NA
CASREGWTNEQFF
>TRBV11-3|NA
CASSLDFPANYGYTF
>TRBV25-1|TRBD1
CATTEIGQGSRETQYF
>TRBV9|NA
CASSPLPGSEAFF